This T cell receptor beta chain was retrieved from a study of T cell changes during pregnancy in multiple sclerosis. Unmatched junction bases numbered 10, after V lost 2 bases and J lost 10 bases. The CDR3 contains 15 residues. Germline CDR1 and CDR2: LGHNA and YSLEER. Clones were sequenced by immunoSEQ multiplex PCR, and TCRdb holds only the in-frame ones, with some missing. The data hold roughly 34,000 clones, with approximately 90% observed a single time. The rearrangement links TRBV4-3 to TRBJ2-1; TRBD2 agrees at 8 bases. Specimen: CD8+ T cells from peripheral blood mononuclear cells, collected in the third trimester of pregnancy. The receptor comes from a female donor with multiple sclerosis, enrolled in a pregnancy study. The CDR3 region is CASSQPGTRGGEQFF. The CDR3 DNA reads TGCGCCAGCAGCCAACCCGGGACTAGGGGTGGGGAGCAGTTCTTC.